In this sample, the clone carrying this TCR beta chain turned up once. Its antigen is not identified. These data come from a study of T cell responses to AZD1222 COVID-19 vaccine. Broader study findings: Repertoire sampling was restricted to post-peak T cell response timepoints. White British donors predominated, females outnumbered males, and clonal diversity was possibly underestimated.

This CDR3 is built from 14 residues. The V gene's germline CDR1 is SGDLS and CDR2 YYNGEE. With 0 bases removed from V and 5 bases from J, the gap between germline ends came to 11 bases. Profiled with immunoSEQ multiplex PCR; TCRdb holds only in-frame clones, not every one. The table lists around 160,000 clones, under 95% of them singletons, with around 5.2% in the top ten. The chain combines TRBV9 with TRBJ1-2; D is unresolved. This clonotype originated in an adult in good health. The source was peripheral blood, collected on day 0 of AZD1222 vaccination. The CDR3 protein is CASSVGTGRYGYTF. The DNA for the CDR3 is TGTGCCAGCAGCGTAGGGACCGGGCGGTATGGCTACACCTTC.